This T cell receptor beta chain was sequenced during a study of T cells in Graves' hyperthyroidism and ophthalmopathy. TCR beta CDR3 sequences were amplified from RNA transcripts. Primed by the HTBI set, a first-round RT-PCR was run on the TCR CDR3. TCRdb re-called the multiplex PCR reads with MiXCR, one entry per CDR3 protein. This sample has hundreds of thousands of distinct CDR3 sequences, with 14% to 15% found just once. As concerns this clonotype: Its antigen remains unidentified.

Study-level points and caveats: Most clonotypes expanded in the thyroid (above 0.001) were also present in blood.

Per germline, CDR1 SGHTA and CDR2 FQGTGA. The CDR3 sequence is 15 residues long. V lost 5 bases and J lost 3, with 14 bases in between. Ophthalmopathy patients had Clinical Activity Score at least 3, NOSPECS grade at least 4, duration under 3 months. Sequencing was carried out using blood. This receptor was obtained from a woman aged 40 to 49 with Graves' ophthalmopathy. The chain links TRBV7-3 to TRBJ2-4; the D gene is possibly TRBD2 (6 bases). CDR3 nucleotides: TGTGCCAGCAGCCCGTGGGCGGGGAGCAAAAACATTCAGTACTTC. Protein product: CASSPWAGSKNIQYF. Full variable domain (remainder filled in from reference TRBV7-3 and TRBJ2-4): GAGVSQTPSNKVTEKGKYVELRCDPISGHTALYWYRQSLGQGPEFLIYFQGTGAADDSGLPNDRFFAVRPEGSVSTLKIQRTERGDSAVYLCASSPWAGSKNIQYFGAGTRLSVL.